The T cell receptor beta chain under discussion was sequenced for a study of CD8 T cells in ankylosing spondylitis. General study points: A TCR beta motif made of 7 to 9 highly homologous variants seemed typical of ankylosing spondylitis blood. Reportedly, significant enrichment of disease-linked clones occurred in matched ankylosing spondylitis synovial fluid. CD8+ by phenotype, disease-linked clones were relatively rare in peripheral blood. Previous work reported some of these motif variants in the synovial fluid and blood of reactive arthritis.

There are many counts of this clonotype. Its specificity is unknown. Generation of TCR beta libraries employed quantitative 5'-RACE incorporating molecular barcodes. Each CDR3 protein gets one entry after TCRdb re-called the 5' RACE reads with MiXCR. Among about 800,000 distinct CDR3 sequences listed, about an eighth were seen once. V was pared by 5 bases and J by 4 bases, with 8 bases between. Germline CDR1 reads DFQATT; CDR2 reads SNEGSKA (reference sequence). The CDR3 contains 12 residues. The sequenced sample consisted of blood, either unsorted or a sorted T cell fraction (not recorded which). The chain recombines TRBV20-1 with TRBJ1-4; D uncertain. This TCR was recovered from a male donor with ankylosing spondylitis. Here the CDR3 DNA reads TGCAGTGCTCGGGGTCTTAATGAAAAACTGTTTTTT. It is translated as CSARGLNEKLFF.